Listed below are T cell receptor beta chains from one sample, sequenced in a study of blood T cell repertoires in COVID-19. Some clones are missing from TCRdb's copy, which holds only in-frame ones; the method was immunoSEQ multiplex PCR. The table includes 95,000 to 150,000 clones, 82% detected once. Sequencing was done on a sample of peripheral blood. The origin of the receptors is a woman aged 65 to 85 with acute or convalescent COVID-19. Both conserved end residues are part of each CDR3. Each record gives: D gene, V gene, clone size, J gene, CDR3 DNA, CDR3 protein. D genes are given only for firm matches. Size is stated for part of the rows, as once, few or many counts, or as a class when the clone is expanded.

D: -
V: TRBV5-8
size: -
J: TRBJ1-1
DNA: TGTGCCAGCAGCTTGTGGGGGGGTGAAGCTTTCTTT
CDR3: CASSLWGGEAFF

D: -
V: TRBV29-1
size: -
J: TRBJ2-1
DNA: TGCAGCGTTGTTCCAGTCTCCTACAATGAGCAGTTCTTC
CDR3: CSVVPVSYNEQFF

D: TRBD1
V: TRBV29-1
size: -
J: TRBJ1-2
DNA: TGCAGCGGCTGGGGGCAGGGGGTCAATGGCTACACCTTC
CDR3: CSGWGQGVNGYTF

D: -
V: TRBV25-1
size: -
J: TRBJ2-2
DNA: TGTGCCAGCATCGCGAGGGTCTTCAACACCGGGGAGCTGTTTTTT
CDR3: CASIARVFNTGELFF

D: TRBD1
V: TRBV19
size: -
J: TRBJ2-5
DNA: TGTGCCAGTAGTACTCTTCCCGGGACAGGGGGGACCCAGTACTTC
CDR3: CASSTLPGTGGTQYF

D: -
V: TRBV9
size: -
J: TRBJ2-6
DNA: TGTGCCAGCAGCACCAGTGGGGCCAACGTCCTGACTTTC
CDR3: CASSTSGANVLTF

D: -
V: TRBV4-3
size: once
J: TRBJ2-2
DNA: TGCGCCAGCAGCCAAGAGGAGGGGAACACCGGGGAGCTGTTTTTT
CDR3: CASSQEEGNTGELFF

D: TRBD1
V: TRBV2
size: -
J: TRBJ2-5
DNA: TGTGCCAGCAGGCGGGACAGGAGGACAGAGACCCAGTACTTC
CDR3: CASRRDRRTETQYF

D: -
V: TRBV6-5
size: -
J: TRBJ2-1
DNA: TGTGCCAGCAGTTACTCATCCAGGTTATACAATGAGCAGTTCTTC
CDR3: CASSYSSRLYNEQFF

D: TRBD1
V: TRBV18
size: -
J: TRBJ1-3
DNA: TGTGCCAGCTCACCACCAGACAGGGCCGGAAACACCATATATTTT
CDR3: CASSPPDRAGNTIYF

D: -
V: TRBV7-2
size: few
J: TRBJ1-1
DNA: TGTGCCAGCAGCTTACTCCGGGTCACTGAAGCTTTCTTT
CDR3: CASSLLRVTEAFF

D: -
V: TRBV9
size: -
J: TRBJ1-1
DNA: TGTGCCAGCAGCGCCCGGACGGGAAACACTGAAGCTTTCTTT
CDR3: CASSARTGNTEAFF

D: TRBD2
V: TRBV7-2
size: -
J: TRBJ2-3
DNA: TGTGCCAGCAGCTTAGCGTCTAGCGGGACAAGCACAGATACGCAGTATTTT
CDR3: CASSLASSGTSTDTQYF

D: TRBD1
V: TRBV6-6
size: -
J: TRBJ1-5
DNA: TGTGCCAGCAGTCAGATACAGGGGCGAGCGAATCAGCCCCAGCATTTT
CDR3: CASSQIQGRANQPQHF

D: -
V: TRBV3-1/TRBV3-2
size: -
J: TRBJ2-3
DNA: TGTGCCAGCAGAGCTAGCACAGATACGCAGTATTTT
CDR3: CASRASTDTQYF

D: -
V: TRBV20-1
size: once
J: TRBJ2-7
DNA: TGCAGTGCTAGTAGAGGGGCGCGGGGAGAGCAGTACTTC
CDR3: CSASRGARGEQYF

D: -
V: TRBV7-8
size: -
J: TRBJ1-6
DNA: TGTGCCAGCAGCCACAAGCGCTCACGAACCTCCTATAATTCACCCCTCCACTTT
CDR3: CASSHKRSRTSYNSPLHF

D: TRBD2
V: TRBV7-2
size: -
J: TRBJ2-1
DNA: TGTGCCAGCAGCCCCATCGCGGGGGGTGGTGAGCAGTTCTTC
CDR3: CASSPIAGGGEQFF

D: TRBD1
V: TRBV18
size: -
J: TRBJ1-4
DNA: TGTGCCAGCTCACCACCGTCAGGGGGAGAGGTTGAAAAACTGTTTTTT
CDR3: CASSPPSGGEVEKLFF

D: TRBD1
V: TRBV6-6
size: -
J: TRBJ1-1
DNA: TGTGCCAGCAGTTACGGGACAGGGGGAATCACTGAAGCTTTCTTT
CDR3: CASSYGTGGITEAFF

D: TRBD1
V: TRBV7-9
size: -
J: TRBJ1-1
DNA: TGTGCCAGCAGCGAAACAGGGGACACTGAAGCTTTCTTT
CDR3: CASSETGDTEAFF

D: -
V: TRBV7-2
size: -
J: TRBJ1-1
DNA: TGTGCCAGCAGTCTAATGAAATACACTGAAGCTTTCTTT
CDR3: CASSLMKYTEAFF

D: -
V: TRBV4-1
size: once
J: TRBJ2-2
DNA: TGCGCCAGCAGCCAAAGCCTAGCCGACACCGGGGAGCTGTTTTTT
CDR3: CASSQSLADTGELFF

D: TRBD1
V: TRBV4-2
size: -
J: TRBJ1-4
DNA: TGTGCCAGCAGCCTCCACGGCGGGACAGGGGGTGAAAAACTGTTTTTT
CDR3: CASSLHGGTGGEKLFF

D: -
V: TRBV4-1
size: few
J: TRBJ1-4
DNA: TGCGCCAGCAGCCAAGCGGGCAGGGATAGCGAAAAACTGTTTTTT
CDR3: CASSQAGRDSEKLFF

D: -
V: TRBV19
size: -
J: TRBJ1-6
DNA: TGTGCCAGCCTAGGGGGGGAGTATAATTCACCCCTCCACTTT
CDR3: CASLGGEYNSPLHF

D: TRBD1
V: TRBV10-3
size: -
J: TRBJ2-1
DNA: TGTGCCATCAGTGACCCGATGGGGACAGGCAACAATGAGCAGTTCTTC
CDR3: CAISDPMGTGNNEQFF

D: -
V: TRBV5-1
size: -
J: TRBJ2-2
DNA: TGCGCCAGCAGCGATACCGACAGGGAGCTGTTTTTT
CDR3: CASSDTDRELFF

D: -
V: TRBV7-2
size: -
J: TRBJ2-1
DNA: TGTGCCAGCAGCTTAGCGATAAGGAGTGAGCAGTTCTTC
CDR3: CASSLAIRSEQFF

D: TRBD1
V: TRBV7-9
size: -
J: TRBJ1-6
DNA: TGTGCCAGCAGCTCGGACAGGATTAGCTCCTATAATTCACCCCTCCACTTT
CDR3: CASSSDRISSYNSPLHF